These T cell receptor gamma chains were read from a single sample in a study of γδ T cells in repeated Plasmodium falciparum infection. TCRdb re-called the multiplex PCR reads using CATT. The top ten clones hold roughly 30% of a sample with approximately 28,000 gamma-chain clones, about 3% of them seen once. The specimen sequenced was gamma-delta T cells from blood. The receptor source for this set is a pool of human donors (malaria-infected and uninfected, not separated). Each CDR3 is given with its conserved first and last residue. Size is stated as how often the clone was seen (once, few, many) or a class if it is expanded.

V: TRGV9
size: medium-sized
J: TRGJP
DNA: TGTGCCTTGTGGGAGGCCCTCGAGTTGGGCAAAAAAATCAAGGTATTT
CDR3: CALWEALELGKKIKVF

V: TRGV9
size: many
J: TRGJ1/TRGJ2
DNA: TGTGCCTTGTGGGAGGTGCTCCTTGGTTATAAGAAACTCTTT
CDR3: CALWEVLLGYKKLF

V: TRGV8
size: many
J: TRGJ1/TRGJ2
DNA: TGTGCCACCTGGGATGCCTCCCCTCGGGGTTTTAAGAAACTCTTT
CDR3: CATWDASPRGFKKLF

V: TRGV3
size: many
J: TRGJ1/TRGJ2
DNA: TGTGCCACCTGGGACAGGCGGCCGGAGAATTATTATAAGAAACTCTTT
CDR3: CATWDRRPENYYKKLF

V: TRGV2
size: many
J: TRGJ1/TRGJ2
DNA: TGTGCCACCTGGGACGCCCCTTATAAGAAACTCTTT
CDR3: CATWDAPYKKLF

V: TRGV4
size: many
J: TRGJ1/TRGJ2
DNA: TGTGCCACCTGGGTTCTTTCTTATTATAAGAAACTCTTT
CDR3: CATWVLSYYKKLF

V: TRGV8
size: few
J: TRGJ1/TRGJ2
DNA: TGTGCCACCTGGGATTACCCCTTTCTTTATAAGAAACTCTTT
CDR3: CATWDYPFLYKKLF

V: TRGV3
size: many
J: TRGJ1/TRGJ2
DNA: TGTGCCACCTGGGACAGGCTGGGGCTTTATAAAAAGCTCTTT
CDR3: CATWDRLGLYKKLF

V: TRGV4
size: many
J: TRGJP1
DNA: TGTGCCACCTGGGATGGAACGTTTGGGACCACTGGTTGGTTCAAGATATTT
CDR3: CATWDGTFGTTGWFKIF

V: TRGV9
size: many
J: TRGJP
DNA: TGTGCCTTGTGGGAGGCACAAAAAGAGTTGGGCAAAAAAATCAAGGTATTT
CDR3: CALWEAQKELGKKIKVF

V: TRGV9
size: many
J: TRGJ1/TRGJ2
DNA: TGTGCCTTGTGGGAGATCCCTAAGAAACTCTTT
CDR3: CALWEIPKKLF

V: TRGV9
size: many
J: TRGJP1
DNA: TGTGCCTTGTGGGAGGTGCAGAACTTAGACCGGTTCAAGATATTT
CDR3: CALWEVQNLDRFKIF

V: TRGV9
size: medium-sized
J: TRGJ1/TRGJ2
DNA: TGTGCCTTGTGGGAGGTGCGGGCTGAGAAACTCTTT
CDR3: CALWEVRAEKLF

V: TRGV8
size: many
J: TRGJ1/TRGJ2
DNA: TGTGCCACCTCCGGGGAATATTGTTATTATAAGAAACTCTTT
CDR3: CATSGEYCYYKKLF

V: TRGV5
size: many
J: TRGJ1/TRGJ2
DNA: TGTGCCACCTGGGACAGGCCGTCTTATACCTATTATAAGAAACTCTTT
CDR3: CATWDRPSYTYYKKLF

V: TRGV9
size: many
J: TRGJ1/TRGJ2
DNA: TGTGCCTTGTGGGAATGGTCTCATTATAAGAAACTCTTT
CDR3: CALWEWSHYKKLF

V: TRGV3
size: many
J: TRGJ1/TRGJ2
DNA: TGTGCCACCTGGGAAGGATGGTATAAGAAACTCTTT
CDR3: CATWEGWYKKLF

V: TRGV9
size: many
J: TRGJ1/TRGJ2
DNA: TGTGCCTTGTGGGAGGTTTCAAAGAAACTCTTT
CDR3: CALWEVSKKLF

V: TRGV4
size: many
J: TRGJ1/TRGJ2
DNA: TGTGCCACCTACTACCCTTATAAGAAACTCTTT
CDR3: CATYYPYKKLF

V: TRGV4
size: many
J: TRGJ1/TRGJ2
DNA: TGTGCCACCTGGGATGTGCCCTTCCATTATAAGAAACTCTTT
CDR3: CATWDVPFHYKKLF

V: TRGV9
size: many
J: TRGJ1/TRGJ2
DNA: TGTGCCTTGTGGGGGGGGTTAACGAAACTCTTT
CDR3: CALWGGLTKLF

V: TRGV9
size: many
J: TRGJ1/TRGJ2
DNA: TGTGCCTTGTGGGAGGCCTGGGGGCTTGGGTATAAGAAACTCTTT
CDR3: CALWEAWGLGYKKLF

V: TRGV2
size: medium-sized
J: TRGJP2
DNA: TGTGCCACCTGGGACGGGCCGGGTAGTGATTGGATCAAGACGTTT
CDR3: CATWDGPGSDWIKTF

V: TRGV4
size: many
J: TRGJ1/TRGJ2
DNA: TGTGCCACCTGGGGGCCCCATTATTATAAGAAACTCTTT
CDR3: CATWGPHYYKKLF

V: TRGV9
size: many
J: TRGJ1/TRGJ2
DNA: TGTGCCTTGTGGGAGTGTAGAGGTCGGTATAAGAAACTCTTT
CDR3: CALWECRGRYKKLF

V: TRGV9
size: many
J: TRGJ1/TRGJ2
DNA: TGTGCCTTGTGGGAGGCTGGTTATTATAAGAAACTCTTT
CDR3: CALWEAGYYKKLF

V: TRGV9
size: many
J: TRGJ1/TRGJ2
DNA: TGTGCCTTGTGGGATCCCTATTATAAGAAACTCTTT
CDR3: CALWDPYYKKLF

V: TRGV8
size: many
J: TRGJ1/TRGJ2
DNA: TGTGCCACCTGGGATTTGCATTATAAGAAACTCTTT
CDR3: CATWDLHYKKLF

V: TRGV2
size: many
J: TRGJ1/TRGJ2
DNA: TGTGCCACCTGGGACGGGCGGAGAAAGAAACTCTTT
CDR3: CATWDGRRKKLF

V: TRGV8
size: many
J: TRGJ1/TRGJ2
DNA: TGTGCCACCTGGGATAAAAGATCCCAAAAGAAACTCTTT
CDR3: CATWDKRSQKKLF

V: TRGV5
size: many
J: TRGJP2
DNA: TGTGCCACCTGGGACAGGCCGGGGGTTTGGATCAAGACGTTT
CDR3: CATWDRPGVWIKTF

V: TRGV9
size: medium-sized
J: TRGJ1/TRGJ2
DNA: TGTGCCTTGTGGGAGGTGCACTATAAGAAACTCTTT
CDR3: CALWEVHYKKLF

V: TRGV5
size: many
J: TRGJP2
DNA: TGTGCCACCCAGGGAGATTGGATCAAGACGTTT
CDR3: CATQGDWIKTF

V: TRGV5
size: few
J: TRGJP
DNA: TGTGCCACCTGGGACAGGCCCCAAGAGTTGGGCAAAAAAATCAAGGTATTT
CDR3: CATWDRPQELGKKIKVF

V: TRGV9
size: many
J: TRGJ1/TRGJ2
DNA: TGTGCCTTGTGGGAACCGAATTATTATAAGAAACTCTTT
CDR3: CALWEPNYYKKLF

V: TRGV2
size: many
J: TRGJ1/TRGJ2
DNA: TGTGCCACCTGGGACGGGCCGGATCTTGCGAATTATTATAAGAAACTCTTT
CDR3: CATWDGPDLANYYKKLF

V: TRGV9
size: many
J: TRGJ1/TRGJ2
DNA: TGTGCCTTGTGGGAGGTCGAAATGAATTGGGGTAAGAAACTCTTT
CDR3: CALWEVEMNWGKKLF